Sequencing of this T cell receptor (beta chain) was carried out in a study of blood T cell repertoires in COVID-19. Study at large: Acute and convalescent COVID-19 specimens originated in the United States, Italy and Spain.

Categorization into cohorts depended on clinical history that participants reported. Participants classified as exposed had met a COVID-19 case within 2 weeks before study entry. In the source study's methods: It was from reference gene primer amplification that nucleated cell counts were estimated. Generated by immunoSEQ multiplex PCR, the TCRdb table keeps only in-frame clones and is missing some. V and J calls plus clone size are reproduced from that table; the DNA served to infer D and trimming. The sample carries roughly 380,000 clones, about nine tenths recorded once. This CDR3 is built from 15 residues. Germline-derived CDR1 and CDR2 are SGHTA and FQGTGA. V shed 2 bases, J shed 3 bases, and the junction held 4 bases outside the gene matches.

Input material: PBMCs or T cells enriched from blood (not recorded which). This TCR was recovered from a woman in her 30s who had been exposed to COVID-19. The chain joins TRBV7-3 to TRBJ2-7; 10 nucleotides agree with TRBD2. For the CDR3, the DNA is TGTGCCAGCAGCTTATCGGCTAGCGGGAGCTACGAGCAGTACTTC. This encodes CASSLSASGSYEQYF.